This is a list of T cell receptor beta chains from one sample in a study of shared clonotypes between healthy human individuals. TCRdb's copy holds only in-frame clones and misses some; the assay was immunoSEQ multiplex PCR. The sample carries around 1.9 million clones, roughly 91% recorded once. Sequenced input: naive CD8+ T cells from PBMCs. The receptors were gathered from a man in his late teens or twenties in good health. Some clones in this sample may be carry-over from other donors' samples. The CDR3 runs from the conserved cysteine through the conserved F or W. The size field is filled for only some rows; it gives once, few, many or a size class.

cdr3_length: 17; j_call: TRBJ2-1; clone_size: -; v_call: TRBV27; cdr3_aa: CASSPSDSQPSYNEQFF
cdr3_length: 15; j_call: TRBJ2-7; clone_size: -; v_call: TRBV11-3; cdr3_aa: CASSPSGRAFYEQYF
cdr3_length: 15; j_call: TRBJ2-7; clone_size: -; v_call: TRBV14; cdr3_aa: CASSFGAPGWYEQYF
cdr3_length: 13; j_call: TRBJ2-2; clone_size: -; v_call: TRBV28; cdr3_aa: CASSLWRTGELFF
cdr3_length: 16; j_call: TRBJ2-1; clone_size: -; v_call: TRBV9; cdr3_aa: CASSANQQGAGDEQFF
cdr3_length: 20; j_call: TRBJ2-6; clone_size: -; v_call: TRBV27; cdr3_aa: CASSPLYRARGLTGANVLTF
cdr3_length: 18; j_call: TRBJ2-7; clone_size: -; v_call: TRBV13; cdr3_aa: CASSLGLSEGTSFYEQYF
cdr3_length: 17; j_call: TRBJ1-2; clone_size: -; v_call: TRBV27; cdr3_aa: CASSLRQGRISNYGYTF
cdr3_length: 15; j_call: TRBJ2-1; clone_size: -; v_call: TRBV11-1; cdr3_aa: CASSPGAGLWDEQFF
cdr3_length: 12; j_call: TRBJ2-7; clone_size: -; v_call: TRBV11-2; cdr3_aa: CASTLPHYEQYF
cdr3_length: 13; j_call: TRBJ2-3; clone_size: -; v_call: TRBV19; cdr3_aa: CASTGRVTDTQYF
cdr3_length: 13; j_call: TRBJ2-1; clone_size: -; v_call: TRBV6-1; cdr3_aa: CASSEGGMAEQFF
cdr3_length: 14; j_call: TRBJ1-4; clone_size: -; v_call: TRBV9; cdr3_aa: CASSPGTAGEKLFF
cdr3_length: 15; j_call: TRBJ2-1; clone_size: -; v_call: TRBV5-6; cdr3_aa: CASSLVLGWAMEQFF
cdr3_length: 15; j_call: TRBJ2-6; clone_size: once; v_call: TRBV10-3; cdr3_aa: CAISGQASGANVLTF
cdr3_length: 17; j_call: TRBJ2-2; clone_size: -; v_call: TRBV27; cdr3_aa: CASSFNSASGSSGELFF
cdr3_length: 13; j_call: TRBJ1-5; clone_size: few; v_call: TRBV28; cdr3_aa: CAGSYSRNQPQHF
cdr3_length: 16; j_call: TRBJ2-3; clone_size: once; v_call: TRBV5-1; cdr3_aa: CASSYTTGERTDTQYF
cdr3_length: 15; j_call: TRBJ2-1; clone_size: -; v_call: TRBV4-2; cdr3_aa: CASSQVAGGRNEQFF
cdr3_length: 14; j_call: TRBJ1-5; clone_size: -; v_call: TRBV19; cdr3_aa: CASTKQQGGQPQHF
cdr3_length: 17; j_call: TRBJ1-5; clone_size: once; v_call: TRBV19; cdr3_aa: CASSWTGGLYSNQPQHF
cdr3_length: 13; j_call: TRBJ1-1; clone_size: -; v_call: TRBV6-6; cdr3_aa: CASFGLSLTEAFF
cdr3_length: 15; j_call: TRBJ1-5; clone_size: few; v_call: TRBV7-9; cdr3_aa: CASSPGGTGNQPQHF
cdr3_length: 15; j_call: TRBJ1-4; clone_size: -; v_call: TRBV5-5; cdr3_aa: CASSLSWLPNEKLFF
cdr3_length: 14; j_call: TRBJ2-3; clone_size: -; v_call: TRBV7-6; cdr3_aa: CASSLQGLIDTQYF
cdr3_length: 16; j_call: TRBJ2-1; clone_size: -; v_call: TRBV4-3; cdr3_aa: CASSQDTGQEYNEQFF
cdr3_length: 16; j_call: TRBJ2-2; clone_size: -; v_call: TRBV30; cdr3_aa: CTWLPVAAANTGELFF
cdr3_length: 15; j_call: TRBJ2-5; clone_size: -; v_call: TRBV4-3; cdr3_aa: CASSQYGTFQETQYF
cdr3_length: 13; j_call: TRBJ2-1; clone_size: -; v_call: TRBV27; cdr3_aa: CASSLRFYNEQFF
cdr3_length: 14; j_call: TRBJ2-4; clone_size: -; v_call: TRBV13; cdr3_aa: CASSSRGRVNIQYF
cdr3_length: 12; j_call: TRBJ2-2; clone_size: once; v_call: TRBV30; cdr3_aa: CAYRANTGELFF
cdr3_length: 16; j_call: TRBJ2-1; clone_size: -; v_call: TRBV7-2; cdr3_aa: CASSLALTSGYNEQFF
cdr3_length: 17; j_call: TRBJ2-1; clone_size: -; v_call: TRBV19; cdr3_aa: CASSMWTSGYSYNEQFF
cdr3_length: 13; j_call: TRBJ2-1; clone_size: -; v_call: TRBV7-3; cdr3_aa: CASSQDRGHEQFF
cdr3_length: 13; j_call: TRBJ1-1; clone_size: -; v_call: TRBV9; cdr3_aa: CASTSGGGTEAFF
cdr3_length: 12; j_call: TRBJ1-1; clone_size: -; v_call: TRBV7-9; cdr3_aa: CASSPGPYEAFF
cdr3_length: 20; j_call: TRBJ2-1; clone_size: -; v_call: TRBV4-1; cdr3_aa: CASSQDPMGLTPNFYNEQFF
cdr3_length: 17; j_call: TRBJ2-5; clone_size: -; v_call: TRBV4-1; cdr3_aa: CASSQDLGGRAGETQYF
cdr3_length: 14; j_call: TRBJ2-5; clone_size: -; v_call: TRBV29-1; cdr3_aa: CSVGRTSAQETQYF
cdr3_length: 12; j_call: TRBJ1-2; clone_size: few; v_call: TRBV25-1; cdr3_aa: CASSESGYGYTF
cdr3_length: 15; j_call: TRBJ2-7; clone_size: -; v_call: TRBV6-5; cdr3_aa: CASSYWAGAIYEQYF
cdr3_length: 17; j_call: TRBJ2-1; clone_size: -; v_call: TRBV21-1; cdr3_aa: CASSKEEREGRSCEQFF
cdr3_length: 16; j_call: TRBJ2-7; clone_size: -; v_call: TRBV13; cdr3_aa: CASSTRLAGGWDEQYF
cdr3_length: 14; j_call: TRBJ1-1; clone_size: once; v_call: TRBV27; cdr3_aa: CASSFAPLGTEAFF
cdr3_length: 15; j_call: TRBJ2-6; clone_size: -; v_call: TRBV14; cdr3_aa: CASSLLSSGANVLTF
cdr3_length: 13; j_call: TRBJ1-5; clone_size: -; v_call: TRBV10-3; cdr3_aa: CAISESREEPQHF